Shown below are 22 T cell receptor beta chains from a single sample sequenced in a study of siplizumab effects on memory and regulatory T cells. Cells that made up the mixed lymphocyte reaction were cocultured at 37°C for around six days. The protocol was immunoSEQ multiplex PCR, while the TCRdb copy is restricted to in-frame clones and leaves out a portion. The data contain roughly 5,300 clones, over 45% of them singletons. Antigen specificity for these receptors is unknown. Sequenced sample: CFSE-low (dividing) CD8+ T cells sorted from an allogeneic mixed lymphocyte reaction. The receptors originated from a human donor in good health; the cells came from an allogeneic mixed lymphocyte reaction. Some clones in this sample may be carry-over from other donors' samples.

A single count supports this clone. This chain joins TRBV6-6 and TRBJ1-2; TRBD1 might be the D (6 bases). CDR1 is MNHNY and CDR2 is SVGAGI in the germline V gene (reference sequence). Trimming shortened V by 5 bases and J by 0 bases, and 16 bases separated the two germline ends. The CDR3 consists of 16 residues. Written as DNA, the CDR3 is TGTGCCAGCAGTACCACAGGACAGTCCTCTAACTATGGCTACACCTTC. Protein sequence: CASSTTGQSSNYGYTF.

This clone was detected a few times. This rearrangement joins TRBV28 to TRBJ1-3; 11 nucleotides agree with TRBD1. V lost 5 bases, J lost 3 bases, and 6 bases stayed unmatched. Germline lookup yields CDR1 MDHEN and CDR2 SYDVKM. This CDR3 is built from 16 residues. CDR3 bases: TGTGCCAGCAGTCGCCCGGACAGGGGGCTTGGAAACACCATATATTTT. Translation gives CASSRPDRGLGNTIYF.

This clone was detected a few times. The chain has TRBV9 and TRBJ1-2; 7 nucleotides line up with TRBD1. Germline loops: CDR1 SGDLS, CDR2 YYNGEE. This CDR3 spans 14 amino acids. After removal of 3 bases from V and 4 bases from J, the junction contained 6 bases not matched to a gene. The CDR3 DNA follows: TGTGCCAGCAGCGCTGGGGACAGTTTCTATGGCTACACCTTC. It encodes CASSAGDSFYGYTF.

CDR3 region: CASSFYREEVYEQYF. Here the CDR3 DNA reads TGTGCCAGCAGTTTTTACCGGGAAGAGGTCTACGAGCAGTACTTC. The V gene is TRBV6-5, the J gene TRBJ2-7, with a weak D call TRBD2 (5 bases). V lost 4 bases to trimming and J lost 3 bases, with 16 bases between them. CDR3 size: 15 residues. The germline CDR1 and CDR2 sequences are MNHEY and SVGAGI.

The V and J genes are TRBV2 and TRBJ2-7, with D hard to call. The CDR3 has 11 amino acids. Per the germline V gene, CDR1 is SNHLY and CDR2 is FYNNEI. The V and J ends lost 0 bases and 8 bases respectively, with 5 bases between them. Here the CDR3 DNA reads TGTGCCAGCAGTGAAGCTAGCCAGCAGTACTTC. Its translation is CASSEASQQYF.

CDR3 sequence reads: CASRGASYEQYF. The CDR3 DNA sequence: TGTGCCAGCAGGGGGGCGAGCTACGAGCAGTACTTC. The J gene is TRBJ2-7, the V gene TRBV2, with D possibly being TRBD1 (6 bases). The CDR3 extends over 12 amino acids. Trimming pared 6 bases from V and 3 bases from J, leaving 9 bases between. From germline, CDR1 is SNHLY and CDR2 FYNNEI.

The J gene is TRBJ1-6, the V gene TRBV27; no firm D call. The CDR3 length is 17 residues. Germline V gives CDR1 MNHEY, CDR2 SMNVEV (reference sequence). Trimming left V 0 bases short and J 1 base short, with 10 bases between. CDR3 sequence reads: CASSLSFGFSYNSPLHF. Written as DNA, the CDR3 is TGTGCCAGCAGTTTATCTTTCGGGTTTTCCTATAATTCACCCCTCCACTTT.

The sample holds a few counts of this clone. The chain joins TRBV5-6 to TRBJ2-7; no clear D gene. CDR3 size: 12 residues. The germline CDR1 and CDR2 sequences are SGHDT and YYEEEE. With 2 bases removed from V and 0 bases from J, the gap between germline ends came to 3 bases. This CDR3 is CASSFNSYEQYF. CDR3 in DNA: TGTGCCAGCAGCTTTAACTCCTACGAGCAGTACTTC.

The chain recombines TRBV19 with TRBJ2-3; TRBD1 might be the D (6 bases). In germline, CDR1 is LNHDA, CDR2 SQIVND (reference sequence). V lost 5 bases and J 2 bases, leaving 11 bases between the germline ends. The CDR3 totals 14 residues. The DNA of the CDR3 is TGTGCCAGTAGTGCCGGGACATTCACAGATACGCAGTATTTT. Residues: CASSAGTFTDTQYF.

V and J are TRBV6-5 and TRBJ1-1; the match to TRBD1 covers 8 bases. CDR1 is MNHEY and CDR2 is SVGAGI in the germline V gene. Trimming removed 10 bases from V and 9 bases from J; junction bases left unmatched: 16. The CDR3 runs to 14 residues. DNA for the CDR3: TGTGCCATCTCTCCGGGACAGGAGGAACGAAAAGCTTTCTTT. Translation: CAISPGQEERKAFF.

The chain combines TRBV2 with TRBJ1-6; 8 nucleotides line up with TRBD1. The germline V gene has CDR1 SNHLY and CDR2 FYNNEI. The trim removed 4 bases at V and 4 bases at J, leaving 6 bases unmatched. This CDR3 has 16 amino acids. The CDR3 loop is CASSGTGGAYNSPLHF. As DNA, the CDR3 is TGTGCCAGCAGTGGAACAGGGGGGGCATATAATTCACCCCTCCACTTT.

In this sample, this clone turned up a few times. The chain joins TRBV4-1 to TRBJ2-7, with D perhaps TRBD2 (6 bases). Looked up from germline, CDR1 is MGHRA and CDR2 is YSYEKL. V lost 1 base to trimming and J lost 3 bases, with 16 bases between them. This CDR3 comprises 16 residues. CDR3 sequence: CASSQVSTGTFYEQYF. The DNA for the CDR3 is TGCGCCAGCAGCCAAGTCTCTACCGGGACTTTCTACGAGCAGTACTTC.

This clone was observed a few times. This sequence joins TRBV18 and TRBJ1-1; unclear D gene. Germline V gene sequence: CDR1 KGHSH, CDR2 LQKENI. This CDR3 region has 16 residues. With 0 bases removed from V and 0 bases from J, the gap between germline ends came to 11 bases. The CDR3 DNA follows: TGTGCCAGCTCACCACCGGACGGAGATATGAACACTGAAGCTTTCTTT. The encoded protein is CASSPPDGDMNTEAFF.

The chain employs TRBV19 and TRBJ2-7, with unresolved D. The CDR3 extends over 14 amino acids. Deletions cut 1 base from V and 4 bases from J, with 11 bases between. Germline CDR1 LNHDA, CDR2 SQIVND (reference sequence). CDR3 in DNA: TGTGCCAGTAGTATAGGAGGTATCACATACGAGCAGTACTTC. Residues: CASSIGGITYEQYF.

This chain uses TRBV2 with TRBJ2-2, with D perhaps given as TRBD1 or TRBD2 (8 bases each). The V end lost 5 bases, the J end lost 4 bases, and 26 bases lay between the germline ends. CDR1 is SNHLY and CDR2 is FYNNEI in the germline V gene. The CDR3 has 19 amino acids. The CDR3 nucleotides are TGTGCCAGCAGTAAGTACAGGGGGAGCAGCGGGAGAAGCACCGGGGAGCTGTTTTTT. Protein sequence: CASSKYRGSSGRSTGELFF.

The chain uses TRBV6-6 and TRBJ2-7, with TRBD1 identical over 9 bases. The CDR3 length is 14 residues. Per germline, CDR1 MNHNY and CDR2 SVGAGI (reference sequence). After removal of 5 bases from V and 2 bases from J, the junction contained 4 bases not matched to a gene. For the CDR3, the DNA is TGTGCCAGCAGTGAGGGACAGGGCGCCTACGAGCAGTACTTC. It is translated as CASSEGQGAYEQYF.

This clone was counted a single time. The gene calls are TRBV5-1 and TRBJ2-5; 10 bases fit TRBD2. Losses at the gene ends were 0 bases for V and 4 bases for J; bases not matched to a gene: 6. CDR1 and CDR2 from the germline V gene are SGHRS and YFSETQ. This CDR3 is 16 amino acids long. CDR3 protein: CASSLAASGRGETQYF. The CDR3 region has the DNA TGCGCCAGCAGCTTGGCCGCTAGCGGGAGAGGAGAGACCCAGTACTTC.

The CDR3 here is CASSLFASGRALETQYF. CDR3 coding DNA: TGCGCCAGCAGCTTGTTCGCTAGCGGGAGGGCTTTGGAGACCCAGTACTTC. This chain connects TRBV5-1 to TRBJ2-5, with TRBD2 matching over 12 bases. Trimming removed 1 base from V and 5 bases from J; junction bases left unmatched: 9. Germline V gene lookup returns CDR1 SGHRS and CDR2 YFSETQ. This CDR3 contains 17 residues.

This clone was seen just once. J is TRBJ1-5 and V is TRBV19, with D possibly being TRBD1 (5 bases). The CDR3 has 15 residues. V was shortened by 3 bases and J by 3 bases, with 12 bases between the two germline ends. Germline loops: CDR1 LNHDA, CDR2 SQIVND (reference sequence). For the CDR3, the DNA is TGTGCCAGTAGTATCAGGTCAGGGTTCAATCAGCCCCAGCATTTT. Protein sequence: CASSIRSGFNQPQHF.

By share, this clone ranks as medium-sized (0.01 to 0.1%). In DNA form, the CDR3 reads TGTGCCAGCAGTTTAGAGGACAGGATGAACACTGAAGCTTTCTTT. It yields the protein CASSLEDRMNTEAFF. The J gene is TRBJ1-1, the V gene TRBV28; 7 bases are a match to TRBD1. V trimming: 2 bases; J trimming: 0 bases; junction bases outside the gene matches: 3. CDR3 length: 15 amino acids. Germline V CDR1 and CDR2: MDHEN, SYDVKM.

This rearrangement joins TRBV7-6 to TRBJ2-1; 8 bases fit TRBD1. Unmatched junction bases numbered 2, after V lost 3 bases and J lost 4 bases. The CDR3 has 14 residues. Germline V lookup: CDR1 SGHVS, CDR2 FNYEAQ. The CDR3 loop reads CASSFRGPYNEQFF. CDR3 nucleotide sequence: TGTGCCAGCAGCTTCAGGGGGCCGTACAATGAGCAGTTCTTC.

This sequence joins TRBV9 and TRBJ2-7, with 11 bases aligning to TRBD2. V shed 3 bases, J shed 5 bases, and the junction held 1 base outside the gene matches. CDR1 is SGDLS, CDR2 YYNGEE, per germline. CDR3 length equals 13 residues. CDR3 loop: CASSGGLADEQYF. The CDR3 nucleotides read TGTGCCAGCAGCGGGGGACTAGCGGACGAGCAGTACTTC.